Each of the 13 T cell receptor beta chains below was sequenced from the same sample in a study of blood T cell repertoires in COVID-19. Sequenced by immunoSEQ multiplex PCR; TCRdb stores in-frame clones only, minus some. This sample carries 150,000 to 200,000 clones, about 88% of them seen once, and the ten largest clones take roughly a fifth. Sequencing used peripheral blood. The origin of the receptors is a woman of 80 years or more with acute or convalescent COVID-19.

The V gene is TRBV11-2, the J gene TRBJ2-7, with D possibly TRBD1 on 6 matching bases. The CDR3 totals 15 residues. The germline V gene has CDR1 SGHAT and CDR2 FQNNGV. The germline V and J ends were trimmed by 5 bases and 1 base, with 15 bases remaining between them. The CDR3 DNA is TGTGCCAGCAGCCAAAACAGGGTTCCGTCCTACGAGCAGTACTTC. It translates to CASSQNRVPSYEQYF.

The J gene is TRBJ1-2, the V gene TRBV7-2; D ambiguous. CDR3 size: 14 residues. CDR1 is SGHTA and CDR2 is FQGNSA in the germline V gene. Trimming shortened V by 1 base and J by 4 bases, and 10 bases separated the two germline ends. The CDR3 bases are TGTGCCAGCAGCTTAGATCGGGTAGGCTATGGCTACACCTTC. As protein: CASSLDRVGYGYTF.

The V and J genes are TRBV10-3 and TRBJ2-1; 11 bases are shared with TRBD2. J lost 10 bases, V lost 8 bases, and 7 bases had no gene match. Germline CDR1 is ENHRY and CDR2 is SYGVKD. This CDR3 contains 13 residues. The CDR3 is CAISGLAGEEQFF. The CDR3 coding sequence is TGTGCCATCTCAGGACTAGCGGGTGAGGAGCAGTTCTTC.

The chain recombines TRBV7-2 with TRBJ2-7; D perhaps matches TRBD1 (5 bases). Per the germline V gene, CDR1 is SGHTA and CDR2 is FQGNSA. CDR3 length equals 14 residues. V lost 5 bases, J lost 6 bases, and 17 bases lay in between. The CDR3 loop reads CASSPLRTGSEQYF. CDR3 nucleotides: TGTGCCAGCAGCCCCCTGCGAACAGGCTCCGAGCAGTACTTC.

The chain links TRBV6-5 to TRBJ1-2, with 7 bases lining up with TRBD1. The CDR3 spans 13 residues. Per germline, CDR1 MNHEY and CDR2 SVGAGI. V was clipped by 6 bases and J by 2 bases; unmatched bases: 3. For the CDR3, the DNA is TGTGCCAGCAGCTCGGGACAGAACTATGGCTACACCTTC. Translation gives CASSSGQNYGYTF.

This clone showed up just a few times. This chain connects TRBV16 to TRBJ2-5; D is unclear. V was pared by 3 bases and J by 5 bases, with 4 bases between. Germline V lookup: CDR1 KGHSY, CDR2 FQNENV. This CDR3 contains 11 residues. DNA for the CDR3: TGTGCCAGCAGCCACGGGGAGACCCAGTACTTC. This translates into CASSHGETQYF.

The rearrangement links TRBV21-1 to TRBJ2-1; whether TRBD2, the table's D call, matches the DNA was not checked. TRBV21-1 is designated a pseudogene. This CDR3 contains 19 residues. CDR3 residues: CASSSHPGRLAGALNEQFF. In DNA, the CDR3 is TGTGCCAGCAGCTCCCACCCAGGGAGGCTAGCGGGAGCTTTAAATGAGCAGTTCTTC.

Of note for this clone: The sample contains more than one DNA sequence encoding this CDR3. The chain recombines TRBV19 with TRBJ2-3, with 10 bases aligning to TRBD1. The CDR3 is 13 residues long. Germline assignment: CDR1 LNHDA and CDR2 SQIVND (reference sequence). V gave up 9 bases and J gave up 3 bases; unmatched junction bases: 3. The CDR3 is CASRDRGTDTQYF. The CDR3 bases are TGTGCCAGCCGGGACAGGGGAACAGATACGCAGTATTTT.

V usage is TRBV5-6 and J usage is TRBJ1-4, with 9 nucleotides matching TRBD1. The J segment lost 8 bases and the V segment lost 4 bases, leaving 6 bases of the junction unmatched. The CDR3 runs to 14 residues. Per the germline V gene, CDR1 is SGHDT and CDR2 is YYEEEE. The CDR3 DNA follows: TGTGCCAGCAGCGCTGACAGGGGGTACGAAAAACTGTTTTTT. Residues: CASSADRGYEKLFF.

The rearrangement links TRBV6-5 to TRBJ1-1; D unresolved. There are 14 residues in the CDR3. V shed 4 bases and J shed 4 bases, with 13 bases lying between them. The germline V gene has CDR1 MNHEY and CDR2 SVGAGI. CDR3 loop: CASSFTERSTEAFF. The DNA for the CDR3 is TGTGCCAGCAGTTTTACTGAGAGATCCACTGAAGCTTTCTTT.

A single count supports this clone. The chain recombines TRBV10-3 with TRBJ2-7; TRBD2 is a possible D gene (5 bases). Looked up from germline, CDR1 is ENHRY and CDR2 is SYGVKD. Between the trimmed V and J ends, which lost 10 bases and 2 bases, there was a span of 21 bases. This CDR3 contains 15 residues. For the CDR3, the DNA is TGTGCCACCCAAGCACAACCCGTCGGGGCCTACGAGCAGTACTTC. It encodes CATQAQPVGAYEQYF.

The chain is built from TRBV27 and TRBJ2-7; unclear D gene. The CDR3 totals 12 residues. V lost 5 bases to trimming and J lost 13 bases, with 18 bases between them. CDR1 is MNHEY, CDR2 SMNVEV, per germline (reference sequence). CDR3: CASSPPSGQPYF. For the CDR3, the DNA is TGTGCCAGCAGTCCCCCATCAGGCCAGCCATACTTC.

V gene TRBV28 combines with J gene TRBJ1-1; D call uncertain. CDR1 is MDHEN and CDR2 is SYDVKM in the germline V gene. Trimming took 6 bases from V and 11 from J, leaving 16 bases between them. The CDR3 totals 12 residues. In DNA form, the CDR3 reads TGTGCCAGCAGATCAGCGGACCTGGGGGCTTTCTTT. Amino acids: CASRSADLGAFF. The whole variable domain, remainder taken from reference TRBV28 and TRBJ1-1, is DVKVTQSSRYLVKRTGEKVFLECVQDMDHENMFWYRQDPGLGLRLIYFSYDVKMKEKGDIPEGYSVSREKKERFSLILESASTNQTSMYLCASRSADLGAFFGQGTRLTVV.